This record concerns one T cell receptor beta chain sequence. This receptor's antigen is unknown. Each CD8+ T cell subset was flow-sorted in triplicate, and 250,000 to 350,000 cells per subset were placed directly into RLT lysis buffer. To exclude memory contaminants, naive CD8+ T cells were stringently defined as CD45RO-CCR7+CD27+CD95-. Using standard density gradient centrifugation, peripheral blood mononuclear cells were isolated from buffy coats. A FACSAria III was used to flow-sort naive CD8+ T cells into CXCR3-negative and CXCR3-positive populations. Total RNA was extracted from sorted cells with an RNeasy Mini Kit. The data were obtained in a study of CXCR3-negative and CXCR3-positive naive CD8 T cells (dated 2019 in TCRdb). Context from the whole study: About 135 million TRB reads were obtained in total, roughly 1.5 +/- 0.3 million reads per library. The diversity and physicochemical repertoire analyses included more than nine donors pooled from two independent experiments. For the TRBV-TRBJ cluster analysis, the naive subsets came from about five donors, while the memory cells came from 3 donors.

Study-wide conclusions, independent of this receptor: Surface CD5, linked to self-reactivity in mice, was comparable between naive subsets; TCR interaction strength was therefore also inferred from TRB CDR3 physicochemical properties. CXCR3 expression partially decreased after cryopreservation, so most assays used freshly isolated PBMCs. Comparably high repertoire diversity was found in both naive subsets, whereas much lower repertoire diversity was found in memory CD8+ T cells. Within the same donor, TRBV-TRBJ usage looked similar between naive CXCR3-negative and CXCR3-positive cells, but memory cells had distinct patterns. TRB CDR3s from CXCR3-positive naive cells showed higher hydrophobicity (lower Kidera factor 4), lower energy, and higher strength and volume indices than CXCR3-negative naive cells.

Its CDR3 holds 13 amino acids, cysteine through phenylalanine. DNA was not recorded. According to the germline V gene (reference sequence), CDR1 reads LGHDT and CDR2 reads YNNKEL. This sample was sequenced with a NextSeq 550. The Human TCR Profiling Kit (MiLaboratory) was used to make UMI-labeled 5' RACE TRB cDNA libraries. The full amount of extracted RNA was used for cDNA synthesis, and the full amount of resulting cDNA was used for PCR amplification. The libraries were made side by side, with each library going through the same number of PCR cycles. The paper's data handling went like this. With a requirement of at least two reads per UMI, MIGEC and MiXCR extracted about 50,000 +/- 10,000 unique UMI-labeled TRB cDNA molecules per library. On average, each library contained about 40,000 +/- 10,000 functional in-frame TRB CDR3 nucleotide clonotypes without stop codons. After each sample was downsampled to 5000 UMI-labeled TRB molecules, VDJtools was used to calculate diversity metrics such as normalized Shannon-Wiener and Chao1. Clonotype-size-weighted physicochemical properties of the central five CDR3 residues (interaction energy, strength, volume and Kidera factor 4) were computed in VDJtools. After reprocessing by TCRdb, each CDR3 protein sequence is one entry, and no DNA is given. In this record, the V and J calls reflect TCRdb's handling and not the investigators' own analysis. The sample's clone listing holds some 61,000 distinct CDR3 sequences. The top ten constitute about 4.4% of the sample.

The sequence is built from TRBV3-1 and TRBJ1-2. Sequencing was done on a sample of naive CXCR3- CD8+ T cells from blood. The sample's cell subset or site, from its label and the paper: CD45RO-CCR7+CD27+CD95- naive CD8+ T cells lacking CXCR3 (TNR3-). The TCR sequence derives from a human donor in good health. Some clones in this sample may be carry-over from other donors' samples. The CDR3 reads CASSQERFHGYTF.